These 4 T cell receptor beta chains originate from one sample sequenced in a study of CD8 T cells in Susac syndrome. An input of about 0.5 to 1 ug of RNA was subjected to reverse transcription using random hexamers. One entry per CDR3 protein results from TCRdb running MiXCR on the immunoSEQ multiplex PCR reads. The sample includes around 150,000 distinct CDR3 sequences, 85% to 95% of them seen just once. The sample comprised CD4+ T cells from PBMCs. The source is a human donor in good health.

This chain joins TRBV7-9 and TRBJ1-6; TRBD1 agrees at 7 bases. Germline assignment: CDR1 SEHNR and CDR2 FQNEAQ (reference sequence). Germline trimming cut 5 bases from V and 14 bases from J; bases unmatched to any gene: 6. This CDR3 comprises 12 residues. CDR3 in DNA: TGTGCCAGCAGCCTACCGACAGGGTCCCTCCACTTT. As protein: CASSLPTGSLHF.

This chain joins TRBV20-1 and TRBJ2-5, with D possibly TRBD1 on 5 matching bases. V was pared by 6 bases and J by 5 bases, with 19 bases between. CDR1 is DFQATT, CDR2 SNEGSKA, per germline (reference sequence). The CDR3 consists of 14 residues. CDR3 bases: TGCAGTGCCCCGGACCCCTTAGGGGTGGAGACCCAGTACTTC. This translates into CSAPDPLGVETQYF.

The chain carries TRBV5-4 and TRBJ1-6; D may be TRBD1 (5 bases). CDR3 length: 15 amino acids. Germline lookup yields CDR1 SGHNT and CDR2 YYREEE (reference sequence). V shed 3 bases and J shed 10 bases, with 17 bases lying between them. The CDR3 loop reads CASSSPGTFGSPLHF. The CDR3 nucleotides are TGTGCCAGCAGCTCGCCTGGGACCTTCGGGTCACCCCTCCACTTT.

The V gene is TRBV7-2, the J gene TRBJ1-1; D might be TRBD1 (6 bases). This CDR3 comprises 13 residues. V lost 5 bases to trimming and J lost 1 base, with 8 bases between them. Germline V gives CDR1 SGHTA, CDR2 FQGNSA. DNA of the CDR3: TGTGCCAGCAGCATGGGACAGAACACTGAAGCTTTCTTT. Translation gives CASSMGQNTEAFF.